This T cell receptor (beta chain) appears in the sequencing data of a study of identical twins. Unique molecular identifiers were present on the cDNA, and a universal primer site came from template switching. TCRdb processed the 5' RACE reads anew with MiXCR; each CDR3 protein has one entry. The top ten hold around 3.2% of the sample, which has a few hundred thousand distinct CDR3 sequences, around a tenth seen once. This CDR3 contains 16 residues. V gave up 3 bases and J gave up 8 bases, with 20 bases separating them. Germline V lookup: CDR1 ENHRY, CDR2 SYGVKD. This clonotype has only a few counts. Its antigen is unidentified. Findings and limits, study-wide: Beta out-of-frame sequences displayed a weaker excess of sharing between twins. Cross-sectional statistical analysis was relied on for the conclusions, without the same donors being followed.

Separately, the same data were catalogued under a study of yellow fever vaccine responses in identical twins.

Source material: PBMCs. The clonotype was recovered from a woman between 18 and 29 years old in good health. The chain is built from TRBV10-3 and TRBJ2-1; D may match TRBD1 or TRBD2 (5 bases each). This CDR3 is CAISDSLRGAGDEQFF. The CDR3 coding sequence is TGTGCCATCAGTGATTCCCTTAGGGGAGCCGGGGATGAGCAGTTCTTC.